This TCR beta chain derives from a study of blood T cell repertoires in COVID-19. At the level of the study: COVID-19 samples from acute and convalescent phases originated in the United States, Italy and Spain. PBMCs, B-cell-depleted T cells, or T cells were the source of the cDNA or gDNA that made up the material.

In the original workflow: Amplification with reference gene primers provided the estimates of nucleated cell counts. Only in-frame clones appear in the TCRdb table, and some are missing; sequencing was by immunoSEQ multiplex PCR. That table gives V, J and clone size, and the DNA gave D and trimming. The repertoire includes about 230,000 clones, around 84% of them detected once, and about 1% sits in the top ten. The CDR3 is 15 amino acids. Germline-derived CDR1 and CDR2 are MNHNY and SVGAGI (reference sequence). V lost 8 bases and J 4 bases, leaving 18 bases between the germline ends. The source of this sequence is a man in his forties with acute or convalescent COVID-19. This chain connects TRBV6-6 to TRBJ1-5, with a weak D call TRBD1 (6 bases). Specimen: peripheral blood. CDR3 protein: CASVDGGQGNQPQHF. The CDR3 DNA sequence: TGTGCCAGCGTAGACGGGGGGCAGGGAAATCAGCCCCAGCATTTT.